Each of the 8 T cell receptor beta chains below was sequenced from the same sample in a study of T cell clonality in common variable immunodeficiency. This table comes from immunoSEQ multiplex PCR, and its TCRdb copy is limited to in-frame clones, with some not included. The sample has under 45,000 clones, none seen only once. Sequenced sample: peripheral blood mononuclear cells. These receptors were collected from a person between 18 and 69 years old in good health.

Concerning this clone: The sequence runs out 3 residues before the end of the CDR3; the remainder is reconstructed from the germline J gene. The V call is TRBV19, the J call TRBJ2-7; 7 nucleotides align to TRBD1. The V and J ends lost 5 bases and 6 bases, in that order; junction bases with no gene match: 10. Per germline, CDR1 LNHDA and CDR2 SQIVND (reference sequence). This CDR3 has 14 residues. CDR3 loop: CASSHPGQTGEQYF. Incomplete CDR3 DNA: TGTGCCAGTAGTCATCCGGGACAGACTGGCGAG.

This clone was seen at least ten times. The read halts 3 residues ahead of the CDR3 end, with the missing end drawn from the germline J gene. The V gene is TRBV19, the J gene TRBJ2-1; 12 bases line up with TRBD2. With 5 bases clipped from V and 8 bases from J, the junction kept 4 bases outside the gene matches. The germline gives CDR1 LNHDA, CDR2 SQIVND (reference sequence). This CDR3 has 14 amino acids. CDR3 DNA, as far as it was read: TGTGCCAGTAGTCTGGGACTAGCGGGCTATGAG. Protein sequence: CASSLGLAGYE. The complete CDR3 sequence is CASSLGLAGYEQFF.

The table lists this clone with many counts. Read sequence stops 3 residues before the CDR3 end, and the germline J gene provides the missing end. The chain employs TRBV5-6 and TRBJ1-2, with 7 bases aligning to TRBD1. Trimming removed 4 bases from V and 4 bases from J; junction bases left unmatched: 10. This CDR3 comprises 15 residues. Germline values: CDR1 SGHDT, CDR2 YYEEEE. CDR3 protein: CASSPVVGTVYGYTF. Partial CDR3 DNA: TGTGCCAGCAGCCCGGTAGTAGGGACAGTCTATGGC. Using reference TRBV5-6 and TRBJ1-2 for the parts outside the CDR3, the full variable domain is DAGVTQSPTHLIKTRGQQVTLRCSPKSGHDTVSWYQQALGQGPQFIFQYYEEEERQRGNFPDRFSGHQFPNYSSELNVNALLLGDSALYLCASSPVVGTVYGYTFGSGTRLTVV.

This clone has a count of ten or more. The read comes to an end 3 residues before the CDR3 does, leaving the germline J gene to fill in the end. The rearrangement uses TRBV19 and TRBJ1-5; no definite D call. Trimming pared 2 bases from V and 0 bases from J, leaving 8 bases between. CDR1 and CDR2 from the germline V gene are LNHDA and SQIVND (reference sequence). The CDR3 sequence is 15 residues long. CDR3 DNA (partial): TGTGCCAGTAGTATAATCCTTAATAGCAATCAGCCC. It translates to CASSIILNSNQP. The CDR3 in its entirety is CASSIILNSNQPQHF.

This clone was observed at least ten times. The CDR3 end is not reached by the read, which stops 3 residues before it; the germline J gene fills it in. The rearrangement links TRBV30 to TRBJ1-6; D is undetermined. The length of the CDR3 is 13 residues. Germline V gene data show CDR1 as GTSNPN and CDR2 as SVGIG (reference sequence). V was cut by 3 bases and J by 7 bases, with 10 bases left in between. The part of the CDR3 DNA that was read is TGTGCCTGGAGAAGGGCATGGAATTCACCC. Translation: CAWRRAWNSP. The entire CDR3 protein reads CAWRRAWNSPLHF.

The table lists this clone with many counts. The CDR3 loop reads CASRQEGEQFF. The sequenced CDR3 bases are TGCGCCAGCAGGCAGGAGGGTGAG. The chain employs TRBV5-1 and TRBJ2-1; D might be TRBD2 (6 bases). From the germline J gene comes the end of the CDR3, since the read stops 3 residues before it. The CDR3 totals 11 residues. The germline CDR1 and CDR2 sequences are SGHRS and YFSETQ. Trimming took off 5 bases at V and 9 bases at J, with 9 bases between the two ends.

At least ten counts were recorded for this clone. Read data end 3 residues before the CDR3 end; the end is taken from the germline J gene. The V gene is TRBV19, the J gene TRBJ1-1; 7 nucleotides match TRBD1. CDR3 size: 14 residues. V trimming: 1 base; J trimming: 1 base; junction bases outside the gene matches: 0. CDR1 is LNHDA, CDR2 SQIVND, per germline (reference sequence). The CDR3 is CASSIGTGNTEAFF. Partial CDR3 DNA: TGTGCCAGTAGTATAGGGACAGGGAACACTGAA. Variable domain in full (rest from reference TRBV19 and TRBJ1-1): DGGITQSPKYLFRKEGQNVTLSCEQNLNHDAMYWYRQDPGQGLRLIYYSQIVNDFQKGDIAEGYSVSREKKESFPLTVTSAQKNPTAFYLCASSIGTGNTEAFFGQGTRLTVV.

There are many counts of this clone. The missing CDR3 end, 3 residues past where the read stops, is filled in from the germline J gene. The chain has TRBV2 and TRBJ2-3, with D unresolved. Trimming took 7 bases from V and 4 from J, leaving 12 bases between them. The length of the CDR3 is 13 residues. Germline values: CDR1 SNHLY, CDR2 FYNNEI. The CDR3 DNA, read in part, is TGTGCCAGCACCAAGACGGGTGCAGATACG. Translation: CASTKTGADT. The whole CDR3 sequence reads CASTKTGADTQYF.